These 15 T cell receptor beta chains came from one sample sequenced in a study of shared clonotypes between healthy human individuals. Using immunoSEQ multiplex PCR, the repertoire was profiled, and TCRdb retains in-frame clones only, with some absent. The sample comprises under 2,500,000 clones, approximately 94% of which are singletons, and around 0.13% rests with the top ten. The sample consisted of naive CD4+ T cells sorted from blood. The subset here: CD45RA+ positively selected. These receptors were collected from a man between 18 and 29 years old in good health.

The chain carries TRBV7-9 and TRBJ2-7; D call uncertain. V was cut by 2 bases and J by 2 bases, with 10 bases left in between. Germline lookup yields CDR1 SEHNR and CDR2 FQNEAQ (reference sequence). The CDR3 is 14 amino acids. This chain's CDR3 is CASSLSGLTYEQYF. The CDR3 DNA is TGTGCCAGCAGCTTATCAGGATTGACCTACGAGCAGTACTTC.

The J gene is TRBJ2-1, the V gene TRBV11-3; TRBD2 is a possible D gene (6 bases). The V and J ends lost 1 base and 5 bases respectively, with 27 bases between them. Germline loops: CDR1 SGHNT, CDR2 YENEEA. CDR3 length equals 20 residues. CDR3 region: CASSLALTLLSGRRDNEQFF. CDR3 coding DNA: TGTGCCAGCAGCTTAGCCTTAACCCTTCTTAGCGGCCGTAGGGACAATGAGCAGTTCTTC.

The chain recombines TRBV6-5 with TRBJ1-1; possible D gene TRBD1, 5 bases. Germline V gene sequence: CDR1 MNHEY, CDR2 SVGAGI. The CDR3 runs to 14 residues. V shed 4 bases and J shed 6 bases, with 15 bases lying between them. The CDR3 is CASSSREGMAEAFF. CDR3 in DNA: TGTGCCAGCAGTTCCAGGGAGGGGATGGCTGAAGCTTTCTTT.

The chain couples TRBV14 to TRBJ1-1, with D unclear. The CDR3 is 13 residues long. Trimming shortened V by 4 bases and J by 4 bases, and 10 bases separated the two germline ends. The germline CDR1 and CDR2 sequences are SGHDN and FVKESK. This chain's CDR3 is CASSLLTSTEAFF. CDR3 nucleotides: TGTGCCAGCAGCCTCCTGACGTCCACTGAAGCTTTCTTT.

This chain connects TRBV9 to TRBJ2-3; D gene ambiguous. In germline, CDR1 is SGDLS, CDR2 YYNGEE. V was shortened by 0 bases and J by 1 base, with 12 bases between the two germline ends. The CDR3 runs 16 residues. CDR3 sequence reads: CASSVGVGRGTDTQYF. For the CDR3, the DNA is TGTGCCAGCAGCGTAGGGGTAGGTAGGGGCACAGATACGCAGTATTTT. Drawing the rest from reference TRBV9 and TRBJ2-3, the complete variable domain is DSGVTQTPKHLITATGQRVTLRCSPRSGDLSVYWYQQSLDQGLQFLIQYYNGEERAKGNILERFSAQQFPDLHSELNLSSLELGDSALYFCASSVGVGRGTDTQYFGPGTRLTVL.

V usage is TRBV4-1 and J usage is TRBJ2-1; 9 nucleotides match TRBD1. The V segment lost 4 bases and the J segment 11 bases; nucleotides outside the gene matches: 9. CDR1 is MGHRA and CDR2 is YSYEKL in the germline V gene. The CDR3 has 14 residues. The CDR3 loop reads CASSPPGQGSKQFF. The CDR3 DNA reads TGCGCCAGCAGCCCTCCGGGACAGGGTTCGAAGCAGTTCTTC.

The chain recombines TRBV11-2 with TRBJ2-3; the match to TRBD2 covers 8 bases. Per germline, CDR1 SGHAT and CDR2 FQNNGV. The CDR3 has 16 amino acids. The junction had 3 bases not matched to a gene; V was cut back by 1 base and J by 0 bases. Here the CDR3 DNA reads TGTGCCAGCAGCTTAGTGGGCGGGGGGAGCACAGATACGCAGTATTTT. Protein: CASSLVGGGSTDTQYF. Full variable domain (missing parts from reference TRBV11-2 and TRBJ2-3): EAGVAQSPRYKIIEKRQSVAFWCNPISGHATLYWYQQILGQGPKLLIQFQNNGVVDDSQLPKDRFSAERLKGVDSTLKIQPAKLEDSAVYLCASSLVGGGSTDTQYFGPGTRLTVL.

J is TRBJ1-4 and V is TRBV5-4; possible D gene TRBD1, 5 bases. Trimming removed 0 bases from V and 3 bases from J, with 9 bases in between. Per the germline V gene, CDR1 is SGHNT and CDR2 is YYREEE (reference sequence). This CDR3 spans 15 amino acids. The chain's CDR3 is CASSLDGAANEKLFF. Here the CDR3 DNA reads TGTGCCAGCAGCTTGGACGGGGCGGCTAATGAAAAACTGTTTTTT. The whole variable domain, filled in from reference TRBV5-4 and TRBJ1-4, reads ETGVTQSPTHLIKTRGQQVTLRCSSQSGHNTVSWYQQALGQGPQFIFQYYREEENGRGNFPPRFSGLQFPNYSSELNVNALELDDSALYLCASSLDGAANEKLFFGSGTQLSVL.

V usage is TRBV30 and J usage is TRBJ2-1; D gene unclear. This CDR3 has 15 residues. The V gene's germline CDR1 is GTSNPN and CDR2 SVGIG (reference sequence). V dropped 4 bases and J dropped 0 bases, with 13 bases sitting between them. CDR3: CAWMSDGPSYNEQFF. In DNA, the CDR3 is TGTGCCTGGATGAGTGACGGGCCCTCCTACAATGAGCAGTTCTTC.

The chain employs TRBV5-1 and TRBJ2-7, with D possibly being TRBD1 or TRBD2 (5 bases each). The CDR3 has 16 amino acids. Germline CDR1 reads SGHRS; CDR2 reads YFSETQ. V lost 0 bases, J lost 4 bases, and 17 bases lay in between. The CDR3 nucleotides are TGCGCCAGCAGCTTGGCCCGGGACGGCGGAGGTTACGAGCAGTACTTC. Translating gives CASSLARDGGGYEQYF.

This chain joins TRBV9 and TRBJ1-3; no clear D. Deletions cut 0 bases from V and 0 bases from J, with 13 bases between. This CDR3 contains 17 residues. The germline CDR1 and CDR2 sequences are SGDLS and YYNGEE. The CDR3, as DNA: TGTGCCAGCAGCGTAGCGGGCAGGTTCTCCTCTGGAAACACCATATATTTT. Residues: CASSVAGRFSSGNTIYF. Combining the CDR3 with reference TRBV9 and TRBJ1-3 gives the whole variable domain DSGVTQTPKHLITATGQRVTLRCSPRSGDLSVYWYQQSLDQGLQFLIQYYNGEERAKGNILERFSAQQFPDLHSELNLSSLELGDSALYFCASSVAGRFSSGNTIYFGEGSWLTVV.

The rearrangement uses TRBV28 and TRBJ2-7, with D possibly being TRBD2 (5 bases). The CDR3 covers 13 residues. Germline loops: CDR1 MDHEN, CDR2 SYDVKM. V was shortened by 6 bases and J by 3 bases, with 12 bases between the two germline ends. CDR3 sequence (DNA): TGTGCCAGCAGCCATAGCGTTGTCTACGAGCAGTACTTC. Amino acids: CASSHSVVYEQYF.

CDR3 sequence: CASRGVVSGELFF. CDR3 nucleotide sequence: TGTGCCAGCAGGGGGGTTGTATCCGGGGAGCTGTTTTTT. The V gene is TRBV9, the J gene TRBJ2-2; D is tentatively TRBD1 or TRBD2 (5 bases each). V was clipped by 5 bases and J by 6 bases, with 11 bases between them. The CDR3 contains 13 residues. CDR1 SGDLS and CDR2 YYNGEE come from the germline V gene.

This chain joins TRBV18 and TRBJ2-3; D perhaps matches TRBD1 (6 bases). The V and J ends lost 3 bases and 6 bases respectively, with 13 bases between them. The CDR3 loop spans 14 amino acids. Germline V CDR1 and CDR2: KGHSH, LQKENI. The CDR3 region is CASSPPWGLDTQYF. The CDR3 DNA is TGTGCCAGCTCACCGCCCTGGGGGCTGGATACGCAGTATTTT.

The chain has TRBV28 and TRBJ2-7; possibly TRBD1 or TRBD2 for D (5 bases each). The germline V and J ends were trimmed by 6 bases and 6 bases, with 12 bases remaining between them. This CDR3 has 12 amino acids. Germline CDR1 and CDR2: MDHEN and SYDVKM. The CDR3 here is CASSPGDREQYF. DNA of the CDR3: TGTGCCAGCAGCCCTGGGGACCGCGAGCAGTACTTC.